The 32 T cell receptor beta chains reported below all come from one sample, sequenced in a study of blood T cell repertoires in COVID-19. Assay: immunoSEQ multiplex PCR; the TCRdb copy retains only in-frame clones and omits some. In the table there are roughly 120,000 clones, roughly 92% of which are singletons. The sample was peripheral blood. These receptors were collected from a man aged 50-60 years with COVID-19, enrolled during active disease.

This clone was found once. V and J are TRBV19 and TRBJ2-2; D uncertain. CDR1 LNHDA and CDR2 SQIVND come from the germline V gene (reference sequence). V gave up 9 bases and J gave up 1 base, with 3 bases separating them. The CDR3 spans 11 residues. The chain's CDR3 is CASQNTGELFF. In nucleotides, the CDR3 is TGTGCCAGCCAGAACACCGGGGAGCTGTTTTTT. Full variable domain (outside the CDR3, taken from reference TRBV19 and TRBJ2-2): DGGITQSPKYLFRKEGQNVTLSCEQNLNHDAMYWYRQDPGQGLRLIYYSQIVNDFQKGDIAEGYSVSREKKESFPLTVTSAQKNPTAFYLCASQNTGELFFGEGSRLTVL.

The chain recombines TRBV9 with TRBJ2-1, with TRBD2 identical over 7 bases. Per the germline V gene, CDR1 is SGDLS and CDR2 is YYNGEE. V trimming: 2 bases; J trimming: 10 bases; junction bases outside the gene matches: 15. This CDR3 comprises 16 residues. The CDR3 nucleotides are TGTGCCAGCAGCGTGACGGCTGTGGGAGGGCCAGAGGAGCAGTTCTTC. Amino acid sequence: CASSVTAVGGPEEQFF.

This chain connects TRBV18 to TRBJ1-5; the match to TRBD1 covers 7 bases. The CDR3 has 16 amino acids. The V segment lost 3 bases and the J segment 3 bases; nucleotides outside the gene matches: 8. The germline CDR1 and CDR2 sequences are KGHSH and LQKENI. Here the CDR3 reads CASSPSTTGNNQPQHF. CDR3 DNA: TGTGCCAGCTCACCTTCAACGACAGGGAACAATCAGCCCCAGCATTTT.

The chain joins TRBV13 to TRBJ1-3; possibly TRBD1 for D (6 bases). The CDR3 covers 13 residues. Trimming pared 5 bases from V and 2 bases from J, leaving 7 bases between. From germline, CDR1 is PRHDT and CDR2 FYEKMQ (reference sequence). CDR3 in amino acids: CASSQGPGNTIYF. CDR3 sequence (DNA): TGTGCCAGCAGCCAGGGGCCTGGAAACACCATATATTTT.

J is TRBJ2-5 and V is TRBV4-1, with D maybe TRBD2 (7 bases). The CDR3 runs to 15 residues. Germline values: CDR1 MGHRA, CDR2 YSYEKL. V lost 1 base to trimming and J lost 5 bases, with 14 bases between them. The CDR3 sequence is CASSQVRGGGETQYF. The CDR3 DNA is TGCGCCAGCAGCCAAGTCCGCGGGGGCGGGGAGACCCAGTACTTC.

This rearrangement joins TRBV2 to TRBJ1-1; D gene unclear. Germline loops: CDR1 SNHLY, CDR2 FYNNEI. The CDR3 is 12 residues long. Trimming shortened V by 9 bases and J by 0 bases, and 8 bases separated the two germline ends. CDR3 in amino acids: CASCQLNTEAFF. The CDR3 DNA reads TGTGCCAGTTGTCAGTTGAACACTGAAGCTTTCTTT.

As DNA, the CDR3 is TGTGCCATCATGGGCGATAGCACAGATACGCAGTATTTT. It is translated as CAIMGDSTDTQYF. The V gene is TRBV10-3, the J gene TRBJ2-3; no clear D. Germline V gives CDR1 ENHRY, CDR2 SYGVKD. The CDR3 has 13 amino acids. V was clipped by 7 bases and J by 0 bases, with 8 bases between them.

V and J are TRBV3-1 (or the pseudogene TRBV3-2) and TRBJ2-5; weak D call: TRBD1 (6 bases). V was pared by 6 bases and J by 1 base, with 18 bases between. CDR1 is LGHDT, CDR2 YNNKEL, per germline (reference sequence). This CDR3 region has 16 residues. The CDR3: CASRFGGRGFQETQYF. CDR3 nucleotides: TGTGCCAGCAGGTTTGGGGGCCGGGGTTTCCAAGAGACCCAGTACTTC.

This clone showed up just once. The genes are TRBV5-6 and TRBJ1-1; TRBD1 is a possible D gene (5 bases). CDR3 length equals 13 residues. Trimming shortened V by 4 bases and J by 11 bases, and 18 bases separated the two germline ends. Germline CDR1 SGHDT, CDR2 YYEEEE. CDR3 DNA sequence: TGTGCCAGCAGCACAGGCCTGGCCCCCGGGGCTTTCTTT. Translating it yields CASSTGLAPGAFF.

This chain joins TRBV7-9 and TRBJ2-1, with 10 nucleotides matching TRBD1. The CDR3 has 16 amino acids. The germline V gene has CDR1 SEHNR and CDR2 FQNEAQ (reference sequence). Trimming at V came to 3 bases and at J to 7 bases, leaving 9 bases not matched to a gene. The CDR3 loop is CASSFSGTGVLNEQFF. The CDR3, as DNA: TGTGCCAGCAGCTTTTCCGGGACAGGGGTTCTTAATGAGCAGTTCTTC.

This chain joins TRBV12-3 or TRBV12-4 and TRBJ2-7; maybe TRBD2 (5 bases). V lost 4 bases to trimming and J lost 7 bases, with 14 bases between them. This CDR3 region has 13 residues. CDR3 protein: CASSSGITGEQYV. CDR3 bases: TGTGCCAGCAGTTCCGGGATCACGGGGGAGCAGTACGTC.

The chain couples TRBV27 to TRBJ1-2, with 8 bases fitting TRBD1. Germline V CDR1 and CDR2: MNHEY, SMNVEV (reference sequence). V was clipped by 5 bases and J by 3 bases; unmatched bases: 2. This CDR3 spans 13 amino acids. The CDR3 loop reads CASSPQGDYGYTF. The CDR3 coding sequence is TGTGCCAGCAGTCCACAGGGGGACTATGGCTACACCTTC.

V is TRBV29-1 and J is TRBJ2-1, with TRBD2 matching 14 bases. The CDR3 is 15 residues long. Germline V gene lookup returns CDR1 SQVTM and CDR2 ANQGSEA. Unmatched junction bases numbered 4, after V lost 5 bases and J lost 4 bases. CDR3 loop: CSVSTSGRGYNEQFF. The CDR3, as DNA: TGCAGCGTTTCGACTAGCGGGAGGGGTTACAATGAGCAGTTCTTC.

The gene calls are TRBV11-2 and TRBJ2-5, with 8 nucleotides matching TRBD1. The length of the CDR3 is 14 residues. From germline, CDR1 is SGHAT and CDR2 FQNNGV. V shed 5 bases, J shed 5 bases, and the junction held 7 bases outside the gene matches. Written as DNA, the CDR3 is TGTGCCAGCAGCCCTGGACAGGGCGTGGAGACCCAGTACTTC. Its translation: CASSPGQGVETQYF.

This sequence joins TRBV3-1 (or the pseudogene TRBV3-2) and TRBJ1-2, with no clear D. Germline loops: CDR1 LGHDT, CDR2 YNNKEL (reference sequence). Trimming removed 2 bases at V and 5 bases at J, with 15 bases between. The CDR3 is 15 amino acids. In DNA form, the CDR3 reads TGTGCCAGCAGCCAAATAGGAGCTCAAGGATATGGCTACACCTTC. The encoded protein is CASSQIGAQGYGYTF.

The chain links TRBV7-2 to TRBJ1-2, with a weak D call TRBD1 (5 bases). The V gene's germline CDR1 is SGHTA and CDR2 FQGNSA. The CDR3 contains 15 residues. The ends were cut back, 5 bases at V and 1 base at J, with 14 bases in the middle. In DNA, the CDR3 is TGTGCCAGCAGCACCCAGAAAGGGGATAACTATGGCTACACCTTC. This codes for CASSTQKGDNYGYTF. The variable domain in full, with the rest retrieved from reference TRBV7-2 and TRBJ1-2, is GAGVSQSPSNKVTEKGKDVELRCDPISGHTALYWYRQSLGQGLEFLIYFQGNSAPDKSGLPSDRFSAERTGGSVSTLTIQRTQQEDSAVYLCASSTQKGDNYGYTFGSGTRLTVV.

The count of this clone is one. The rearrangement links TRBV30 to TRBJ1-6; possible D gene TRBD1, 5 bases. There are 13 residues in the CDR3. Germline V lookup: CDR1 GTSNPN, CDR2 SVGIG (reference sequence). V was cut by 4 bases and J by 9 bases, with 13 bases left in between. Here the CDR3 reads CAWTPGLSSPLHF. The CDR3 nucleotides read TGTGCCTGGACCCCAGGGCTCAGTTCACCCCTCCACTTT. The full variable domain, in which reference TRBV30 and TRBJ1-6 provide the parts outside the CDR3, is SQTIHQWPATLVQPVGSPLSLECTVEGTSNPNLYWYRQAAGRGLQLLFYSVGIGQISSEVPQNLSASRPQDRQFILSSKKLLLSDSGFYLCAWTPGLSSPLHFGNGTRLTVT.

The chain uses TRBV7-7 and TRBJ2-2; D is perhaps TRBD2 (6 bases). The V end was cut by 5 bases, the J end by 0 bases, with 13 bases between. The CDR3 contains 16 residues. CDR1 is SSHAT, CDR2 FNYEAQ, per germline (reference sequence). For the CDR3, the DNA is TGTGCCAGCAGCCCCGGGCCGGGAGCGAACACCGGGGAGCTGTTTTTT. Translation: CASSPGPGANTGELFF. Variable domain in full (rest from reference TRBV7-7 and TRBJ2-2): GAGVSQSPRYKVTKRGQDVTLRCDPISSHATLYWYQQALGQGPEFLTYFNYEAQPDKSGLPSDRFSAERPEGSISTLTIQRTEQRDSAMYRCASSPGPGANTGELFFGEGSRLTVL.

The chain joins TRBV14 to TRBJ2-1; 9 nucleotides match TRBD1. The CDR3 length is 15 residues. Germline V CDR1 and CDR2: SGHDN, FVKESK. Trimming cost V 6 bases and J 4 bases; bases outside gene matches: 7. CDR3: CASRAGTGSYNEQFF. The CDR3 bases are TGTGCCAGCAGGGCCGGGACAGGGTCTTACAATGAGCAGTTCTTC.

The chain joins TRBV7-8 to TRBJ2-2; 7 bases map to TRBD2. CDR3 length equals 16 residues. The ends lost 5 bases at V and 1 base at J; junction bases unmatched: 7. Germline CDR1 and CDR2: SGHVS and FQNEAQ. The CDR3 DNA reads TGTGCCAGCAGCCCAGATCTAGCGGTGAACACCGGGGAGCTGTTTTTT. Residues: CASSPDLAVNTGELFF.

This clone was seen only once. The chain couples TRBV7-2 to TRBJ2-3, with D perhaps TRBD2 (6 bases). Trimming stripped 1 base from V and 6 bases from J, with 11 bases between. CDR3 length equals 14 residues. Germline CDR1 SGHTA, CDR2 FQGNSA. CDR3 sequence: CASSLGGEQDTQYF. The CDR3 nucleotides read TGTGCCAGCAGCTTAGGCGGGGAACAGGATACGCAGTATTTT.

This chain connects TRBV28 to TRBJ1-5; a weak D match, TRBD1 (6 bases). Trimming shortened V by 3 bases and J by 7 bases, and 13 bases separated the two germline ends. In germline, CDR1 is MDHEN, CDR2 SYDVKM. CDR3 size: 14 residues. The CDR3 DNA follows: TGTGCCAGCAGTTTTCACAGGGTGGAACAGCCCCAGCATTTT. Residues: CASSFHRVEQPQHF.

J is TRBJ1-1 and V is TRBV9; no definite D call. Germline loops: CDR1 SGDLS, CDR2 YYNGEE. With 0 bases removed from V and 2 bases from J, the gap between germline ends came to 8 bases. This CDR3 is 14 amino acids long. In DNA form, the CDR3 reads TGTGCCAGCAGCGTAGTCGCGGCTAACACTGAAGCTTTCTTT. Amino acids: CASSVVAANTEAFF.

The CDR3 DNA sequence: TGTGCCAGCAGCAAAGCAGGGCGGGAGGTTAAGGGGGAGCAGTACTTC. Amino acid sequence: CASSKAGREVKGEQYF. This chain connects TRBV21-1 to TRBJ2-7; the table names TRBD2, a call not compared with the DNA. TRBV21-1 is given as a pseudogene. The CDR3 extends over 16 amino acids.

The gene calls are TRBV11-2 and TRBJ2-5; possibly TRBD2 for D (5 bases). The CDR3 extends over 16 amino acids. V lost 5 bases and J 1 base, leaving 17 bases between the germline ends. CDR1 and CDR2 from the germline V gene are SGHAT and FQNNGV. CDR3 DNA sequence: TGTGCCAGCAGCCCCCTTGGAGCGGACCTCCAAGAGACCCAGTACTTC. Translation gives CASSPLGADLQETQYF.

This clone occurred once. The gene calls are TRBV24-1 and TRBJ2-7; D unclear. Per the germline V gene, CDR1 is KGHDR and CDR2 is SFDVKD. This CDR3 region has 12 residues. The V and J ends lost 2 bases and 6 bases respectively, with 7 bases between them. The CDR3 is CATSDSPGEQYF. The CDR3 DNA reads TGTGCCACCAGTGATTCCCCCGGCGAGCAGTACTTC.

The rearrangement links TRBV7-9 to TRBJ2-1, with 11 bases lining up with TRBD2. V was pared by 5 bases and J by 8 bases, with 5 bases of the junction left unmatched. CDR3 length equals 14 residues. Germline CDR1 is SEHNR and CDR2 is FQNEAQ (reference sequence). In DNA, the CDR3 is TGTGCCAGCAGCCTTAGCGGGAGGGTCCATGAGCAGTTCTTC. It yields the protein CASSLSGRVHEQFF.

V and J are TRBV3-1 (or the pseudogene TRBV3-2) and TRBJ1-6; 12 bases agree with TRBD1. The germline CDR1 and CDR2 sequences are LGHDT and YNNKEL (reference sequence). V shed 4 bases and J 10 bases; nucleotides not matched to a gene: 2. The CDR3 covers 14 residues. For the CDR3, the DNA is TGTGCCAGCAGCCTTGGGACAGGGGGCTCACCCCTCCACTTT. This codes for CASSLGTGGSPLHF.

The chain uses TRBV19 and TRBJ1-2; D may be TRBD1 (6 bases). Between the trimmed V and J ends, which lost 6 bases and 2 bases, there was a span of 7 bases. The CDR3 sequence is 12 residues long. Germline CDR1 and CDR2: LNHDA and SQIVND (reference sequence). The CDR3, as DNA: TGTGCCAGTAGGGACAGAAACTATGGCTACACCTTC. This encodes CASRDRNYGYTF. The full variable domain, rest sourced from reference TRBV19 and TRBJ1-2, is DGGITQSPKYLFRKEGQNVTLSCEQNLNHDAMYWYRQDPGQGLRLIYYSQIVNDFQKGDIAEGYSVSREKKESFPLTVTSAQKNPTAFYLCASRDRNYGYTFGSGTRLTVV.

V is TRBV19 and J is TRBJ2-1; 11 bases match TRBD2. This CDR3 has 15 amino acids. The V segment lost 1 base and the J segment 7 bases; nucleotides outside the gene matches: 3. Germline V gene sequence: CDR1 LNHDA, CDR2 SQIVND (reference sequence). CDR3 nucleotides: TGTGCCAGTAGTATAGGGACTAGCGGGTTTAATGAGCAGTTCTTC. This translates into CASSIGTSGFNEQFF.

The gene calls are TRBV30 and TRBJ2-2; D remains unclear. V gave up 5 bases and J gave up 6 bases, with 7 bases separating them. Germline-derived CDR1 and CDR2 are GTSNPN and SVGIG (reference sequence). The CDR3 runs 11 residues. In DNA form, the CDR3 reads TGTGCCTGGGGAACTTCCGGGGAGCTGTTTTTT. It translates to CAWGTSGELFF. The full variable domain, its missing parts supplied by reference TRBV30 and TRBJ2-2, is SQTIHQWPATLVQPVGSPLSLECTVEGTSNPNLYWYRQAAGRGLQLLFYSVGIGQISSEVPQNLSASRPQDRQFILSSKKLLLSDSGFYLCAWGTSGELFFGEGSRLTVL.

Here the CDR3 reads CASSPTSSTDTQYF. In nucleotides, the CDR3 is TGTGCCAGCAGCCCCACTTCGTCCACAGATACGCAGTATTTT. This sequence joins TRBV7-3 and TRBJ2-3; D remains ambiguous. From germline, CDR1 is SGHTA and CDR2 FQGTGA. Trimming removed 5 bases at V and 2 bases at J, with 11 bases between. There are 14 residues in the CDR3.